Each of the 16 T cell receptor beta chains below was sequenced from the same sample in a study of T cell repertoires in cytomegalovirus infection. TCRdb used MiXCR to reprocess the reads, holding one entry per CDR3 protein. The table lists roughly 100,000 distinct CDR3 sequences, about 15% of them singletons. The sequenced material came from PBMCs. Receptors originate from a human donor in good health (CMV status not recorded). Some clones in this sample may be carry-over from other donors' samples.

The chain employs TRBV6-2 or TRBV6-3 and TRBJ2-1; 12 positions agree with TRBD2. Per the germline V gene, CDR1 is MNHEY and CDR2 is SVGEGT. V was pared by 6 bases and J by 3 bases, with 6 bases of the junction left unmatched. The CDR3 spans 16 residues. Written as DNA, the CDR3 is TGTGCCAGCAGAGTTCTAGCGGGGGGGATCTACAATGAGCAGTTCTTC. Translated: CASRVLAGGIYNEQFF.

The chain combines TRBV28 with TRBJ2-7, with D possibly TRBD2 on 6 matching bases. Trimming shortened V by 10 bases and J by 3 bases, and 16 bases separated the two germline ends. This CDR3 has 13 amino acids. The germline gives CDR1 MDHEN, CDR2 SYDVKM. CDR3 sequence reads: CATKTGLLYEQYF. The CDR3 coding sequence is TGTGCCACCAAAACGGGACTGCTCTACGAGCAGTACTTC.

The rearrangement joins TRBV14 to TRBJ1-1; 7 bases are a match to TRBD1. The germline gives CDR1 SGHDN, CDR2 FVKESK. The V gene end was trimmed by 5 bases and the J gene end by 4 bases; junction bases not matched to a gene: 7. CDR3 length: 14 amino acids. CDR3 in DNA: TGTGCCAGCAGCAAAGCCCCAGGGGGCACTGAAGCTTTCTTT. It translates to CASSKAPGGTEAFF. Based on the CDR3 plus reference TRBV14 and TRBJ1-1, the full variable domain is EAGVTQFPSHSVIEKGQTVTLRCDPISGHDNLYWYRRVMGKEIKFLLHFVKESKQDESGMPNNRFLAERTGGTYSTLKVQPAELEDSGVYFCASSKAPGGTEAFFGQGTRLTVV.

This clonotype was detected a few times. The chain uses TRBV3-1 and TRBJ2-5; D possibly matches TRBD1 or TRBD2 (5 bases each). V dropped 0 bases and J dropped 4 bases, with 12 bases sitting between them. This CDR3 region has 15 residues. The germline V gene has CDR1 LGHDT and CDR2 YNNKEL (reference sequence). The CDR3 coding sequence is TGTGCCAGCAGCCAAGATGGGACCCGGGGAGAGACCCAGTACTTC. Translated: CASSQDGTRGETQYF.

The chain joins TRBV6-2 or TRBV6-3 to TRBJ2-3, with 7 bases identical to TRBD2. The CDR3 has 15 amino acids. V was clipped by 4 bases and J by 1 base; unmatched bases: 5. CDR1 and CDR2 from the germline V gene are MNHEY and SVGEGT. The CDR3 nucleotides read TGTGCCAGCAGTTCGGTCAGCGGGGGCACAGATACGCAGTATTTT. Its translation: CASSSVSGGTDTQYF.

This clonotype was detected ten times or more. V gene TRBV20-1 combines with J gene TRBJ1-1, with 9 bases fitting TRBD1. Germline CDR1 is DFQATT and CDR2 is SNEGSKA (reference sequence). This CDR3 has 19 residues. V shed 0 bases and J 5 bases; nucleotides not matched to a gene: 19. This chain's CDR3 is CSARDWSGGQGFTGTEAFF. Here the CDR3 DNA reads TGCAGTGCTAGAGATTGGTCGGGGGGACAGGGTTTTACGGGGACTGAAGCTTTCTTT.

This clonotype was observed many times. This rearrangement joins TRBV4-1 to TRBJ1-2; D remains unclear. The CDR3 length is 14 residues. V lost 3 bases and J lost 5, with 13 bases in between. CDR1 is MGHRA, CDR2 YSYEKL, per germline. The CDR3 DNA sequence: TGCGCCAGCAGCCAGTTACCTGCCCTTTATGGCTACACCTTC. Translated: CASSQLPALYGYTF.

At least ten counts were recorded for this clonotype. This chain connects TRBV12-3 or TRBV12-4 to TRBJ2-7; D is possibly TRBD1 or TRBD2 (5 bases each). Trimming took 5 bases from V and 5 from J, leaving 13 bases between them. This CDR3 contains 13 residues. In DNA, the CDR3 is TGTGCCAGCAGTACCCGGGACGTCGACGAGCAGTACTTC. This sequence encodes CASSTRDVDEQYF.

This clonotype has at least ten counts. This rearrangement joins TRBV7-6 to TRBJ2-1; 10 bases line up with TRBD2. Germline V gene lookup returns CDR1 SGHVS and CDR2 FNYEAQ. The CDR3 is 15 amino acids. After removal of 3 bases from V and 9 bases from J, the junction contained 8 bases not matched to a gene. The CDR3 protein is CASSFPAGGNGEQFF. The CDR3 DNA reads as TGTGCCAGCAGCTTCCCAGCGGGGGGGAACGGTGAGCAGTTCTTC. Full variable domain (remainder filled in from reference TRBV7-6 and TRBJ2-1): GAGVSQSPRYKVTKRGQDVALRCDPISGHVSLYWYRQALGQGPEFLTYFNYEAQQDKSGLPNDRFSAERPEGSISTLTIQRTEQRDSAMYRCASSFPAGGNGEQFFGPGTRLTVL.

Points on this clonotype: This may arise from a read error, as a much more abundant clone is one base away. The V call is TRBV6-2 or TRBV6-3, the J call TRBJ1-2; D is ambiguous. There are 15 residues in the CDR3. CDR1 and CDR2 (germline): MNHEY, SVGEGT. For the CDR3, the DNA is TGTGTCAGCAGTTACTCGCCAGCCACCACCTATGGCTACACCTTC. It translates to CVSSYSPATTYGYTF.

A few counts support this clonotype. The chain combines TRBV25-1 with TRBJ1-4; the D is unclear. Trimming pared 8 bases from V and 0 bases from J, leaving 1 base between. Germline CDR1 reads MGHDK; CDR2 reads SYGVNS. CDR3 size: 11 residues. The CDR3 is CASATNEKLFF. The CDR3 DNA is TGTGCCAGCGCAACTAATGAAAAACTGTTTTTT.

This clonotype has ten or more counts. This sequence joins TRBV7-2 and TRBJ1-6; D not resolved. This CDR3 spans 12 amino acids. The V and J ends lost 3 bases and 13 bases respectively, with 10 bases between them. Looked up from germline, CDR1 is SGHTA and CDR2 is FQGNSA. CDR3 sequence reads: CASSFGTSPLHF. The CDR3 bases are TGTGCCAGCAGCTTTGGCACCTCCCCCCTCCACTTT.

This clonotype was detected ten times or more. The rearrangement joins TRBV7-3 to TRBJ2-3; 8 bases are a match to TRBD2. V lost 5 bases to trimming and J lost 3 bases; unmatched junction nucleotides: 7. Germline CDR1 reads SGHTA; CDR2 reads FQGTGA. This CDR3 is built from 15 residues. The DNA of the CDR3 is TGTGCCAGCAGCACCGGGACTAGTAGAACAGATACGCAGTATTTT. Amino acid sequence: CASSTGTSRTDTQYF.

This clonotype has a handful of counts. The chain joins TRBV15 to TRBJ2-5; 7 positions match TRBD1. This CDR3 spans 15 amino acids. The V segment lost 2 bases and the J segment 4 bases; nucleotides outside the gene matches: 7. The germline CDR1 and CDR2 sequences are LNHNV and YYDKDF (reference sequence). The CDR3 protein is CATSRLHRGVETQYF. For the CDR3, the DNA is TGTGCCACCAGCAGATTACACAGGGGAGTAGAGACCCAGTACTTC.

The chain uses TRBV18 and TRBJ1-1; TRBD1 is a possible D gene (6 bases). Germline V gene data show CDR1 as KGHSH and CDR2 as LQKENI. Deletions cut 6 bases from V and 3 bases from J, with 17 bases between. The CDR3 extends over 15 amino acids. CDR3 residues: CASSPLGGRDTEAFF. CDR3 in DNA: TGTGCCAGCTCCCCTCTAGGGGGGCGCGACACTGAAGCTTTCTTT. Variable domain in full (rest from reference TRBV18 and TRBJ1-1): NAGVMQNPRHLVRRRGQEARLRCSPMKGHSHVYWYRQLPEEGLKFMVYLQKENIIDESGMPKERFSAEFPKEGPSILRIQQVVRGDSAAYFCASSPLGGRDTEAFFGQGTRLTVV.

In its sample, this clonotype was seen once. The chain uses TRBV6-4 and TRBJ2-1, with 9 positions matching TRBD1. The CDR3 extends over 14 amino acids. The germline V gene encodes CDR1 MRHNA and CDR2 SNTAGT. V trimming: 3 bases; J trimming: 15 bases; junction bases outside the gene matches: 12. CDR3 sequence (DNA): TGTGCCAGCAGTGAAAGGGACAGGGAAGGTAGTCGGTTCTTC. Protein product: CASSERDREGSRFF.